The 10 T cell receptor beta chains below come from one sample, sequenced in a study of blood T cell repertoires in COVID-19. The protocol was immunoSEQ multiplex PCR, while the TCRdb copy is restricted to in-frame clones and leaves out a portion. Of 45,000 to 55,000 clones in the sample, around 83% were seen once. The material sequenced was peripheral blood. These receptors all come from a man between 65 and 80 years old with active COVID-19.

The V call is TRBV10-3, the J call TRBJ1-5; maybe TRBD1 (5 bases). Between the trimmed V and J ends, which lost 8 bases and 13 bases, there was a span of 21 bases. The CDR3 totals 13 residues. Germline V CDR1 and CDR2: ENHRY, SYGVKD. The CDR3 sequence: CAIGAQQHDRQHF. In nucleotides, the CDR3 is TGTGCCATCGGGGCGCAACAGCACGACCGACAGCATTTT.

CDR3 sequence reads: CASSFGVKNEQFF. The DNA for the CDR3 is TGTGCCAGCAGCTTCGGGGTTAAAAATGAGCAGTTCTTC. This chain joins TRBV7-2 and TRBJ2-1; D is possibly TRBD2 (5 bases). The CDR3 consists of 13 residues. Germline V gives CDR1 SGHTA, CDR2 FQGNSA. The V end was cut by 3 bases, the J end by 7 bases, with 10 bases between.

The gene calls are TRBV5-1 and TRBJ2-7; 10 bases fit TRBD2. Germline trimming cut 2 bases from V and 7 bases from J; bases unmatched to any gene: 6. CDR1 SGHRS and CDR2 YFSETQ come from the germline V gene. This CDR3 is built from 14 residues. The CDR3 sequence is CASSLSGGAGEQYF. DNA for the CDR3: TGCGCCAGCAGCTTAAGCGGGGGGGCCGGAGAGCAGTACTTC.

This clone was counted only a few times. The rearrangement links TRBV10-1 to TRBJ1-6; 8 nucleotides match TRBD1. J lost 4 bases, V lost 4 bases, and 12 bases had no gene match. CDR3 length equals 18 residues. Germline CDR1 is WNHNN and CDR2 is SYGVQD (reference sequence). The CDR3 is CASSVQTGARWYNSPLHF. CDR3 in DNA: TGCGCCAGCAGTGTGCAGACAGGGGCCCGTTGGTATAATTCACCCCTCCACTTT.

This rearrangement joins TRBV11-2 to TRBJ2-5, with TRBD2 matching over 9 bases. Germline CDR1 and CDR2: SGHAT and FQNNGV. The V and J ends lost 1 base and 0 bases, in that order; junction bases with no gene match: 6. This CDR3 is built from 17 residues. The CDR3 nucleotides are TGTGCCAGCAGCTTAGGCGGAGCGGGGGGTTACCAAGAGACCCAGTACTTC. Protein: CASSLGGAGGYQETQYF.

The chain combines TRBV11-2 with TRBJ2-7; TRBD1 agrees at 7 bases. The CDR3 has 14 amino acids. Germline values: CDR1 SGHAT, CDR2 FQNNGV. The trim removed 6 bases at V and 1 base at J, leaving 6 bases unmatched. The CDR3: CASSSLQGSYEQYF. The CDR3 DNA reads TGTGCCAGCAGTTCCTTACAGGGGTCCTACGAGCAGTACTTC.

This clone has only one observation. V usage is TRBV19 and J usage is TRBJ1-2; 7 bases align to TRBD1. Looked up from germline, CDR1 is LNHDA and CDR2 is SQIVND (reference sequence). The V and J ends lost 8 bases and 6 bases, in that order; junction bases with no gene match: 9. CDR3 size: 13 residues. The CDR3 reads CASHRGLQNGYTF. The DNA for the CDR3 is TGTGCCAGTCACAGGGGACTGCAAAATGGCTACACCTTC.

This chain connects TRBV4-1 to TRBJ2-7; TRBD1 matches 7 bases. The junction had 8 bases not matched to a gene; V was cut back by 6 bases and J by 0 bases. Germline V lookup: CDR1 MGHRA, CDR2 YSYEKL. The CDR3 length is 15 residues. CDR3 region: CASSLRDSSSYEQYF. The CDR3 bases are TGCGCCAGCAGTCTCCGGGACAGTAGCTCCTACGAGCAGTACTTC.

The J gene is TRBJ2-7, the V gene TRBV27; 9 nucleotides match TRBD2. V lost 5 bases, J lost 4 bases, and 6 bases stayed unmatched. This CDR3 is 14 amino acids long. The germline gives CDR1 MNHEY, CDR2 SMNVEV (reference sequence). The CDR3 loop reads CASSPIAGGYEQYF. The CDR3 DNA sequence: TGTGCCAGCAGTCCGATCGCGGGGGGGTACGAGCAGTACTTC.

J is TRBJ2-1 and V is TRBV6-5, with D perhaps TRBD1 (5 bases). Germline values: CDR1 MNHEY, CDR2 SVGAGI. Trimming took off 6 bases at V and 6 bases at J, with 18 bases between the two ends. The CDR3 sequence is 15 residues long. This chain's CDR3 is CASSPPVRVGNEQFF. CDR3 nucleotide sequence: TGTGCCAGCAGCCCCCCGGTCAGGGTGGGCAATGAGCAGTTCTTC.